This TCR beta chain stems from a study of blood T cell repertoires in COVID-19 (dated by TCRdb to the early 2020s). At the level of the whole study: Collaborator samples came from the United States, Italy and Spain and covered acute and convalescent phases of COVID-19. The samples were drawn from the first 160 participants of the ongoing ImmuneRACE study and from some 1,300 subjects provided by 6 global collaborators. A de-identified subject ID, COVID-19 status, age in years and sex were almost always included in the sample metadata. The material from the prospective study consisted of cDNA or gDNA derived from T cells, B-cell-depleted T cells, or PBMCs. Where available, HLA class I and class II types were obtained from metadata supplied by the sample provider rather than from assay-based typing. Deeply sampled blood TCRbeta repertoires from subjects exposed to, actively infected with, or recovered from COVID-19 were included in the dataset. A freely available public database, intended as a resource for researchers studying the immune response to SARS-CoV-2, is where the repertoires were released. Study-wide conclusions, independent of this receptor: Clinical and demographic metadata were provided uncurated, with the amount varying by source and participant.

In the prospective study, participants were about 18 to 95 years old, resided in about two dozen geographic areas of the United States, and were enrolled through a virtual design. In the prospective study, cohorts were assigned on the basis of participant-reported clinical history obtained from a screening survey and a study questionnaire. A participant counted as exposed if, within 2 weeks of entering the study, that participant had been in contact with someone who had a PCR-confirmed or clinician-diagnosed COVID-19 case. In the prospective study, whole blood, serum and a nasopharyngeal or oropharyngeal swab were collected from each participant by mobile phlebotomists. Prospective study participants could optionally give additional blood draws and questionnaires over an approximately 2-month period. Before DNA extraction, prospective study blood samples were shipped either frozen or at room temperature.

This clone is a singleton in its sample. The target of this receptor is not known. It has no much larger one-base neighbor in the sample; base qualities were not kept. TCRbeta CDR3 regions were amplified from genomic DNA by means of the immunoSEQ Assay, a bias-controlled multiplex PCR. In the paper's pipeline: Within the assay, amplification of reference gene primers was used to estimate how many nucleated cells each sample contained. Sequence reads were collapsed and filtered to measure the absolute abundance of every unique TCRbeta CDR3 rearrangement. For each sample, productive Simpson clonality was calculated by taking the square root of Simpson's diversity index across productive rearrangements. TCRdb provides this immuneACCESS table in a form limited to in-frame rearrangements. Some clones are lacking; in checked studies, under half of them reflect an unresolved V gene, and why the rest are absent is not known. V, J and clone size are taken as reported in that table, and D and trimming were inferred from the DNA itself. A total of hundreds of thousands of clones appear in this sample, roughly 90% of them only once. The ten largest clones take up approximately 16% of the sample.

The TCR originated in a man younger than 40 who had been exposed to COVID-19. Sequenced input: PBMCs or T cells enriched from blood (not recorded which).

CDR3 protein: CASSQDGGARFYGYTF. The nucleotide sequence is TGTGCCAGCAGCCAAGATGGGGGGGCACGGTTCTATGGCTACACCTTC. Here the chain combines TRBV3-1 (or the pseudogene TRBV3-2) and TRBJ1-2, with a weak D call of TRBD1 (6 bases match). CDR1 and CDR2, per the germline V gene (reference sequence), are LGHDT and YNNKEL. The junction shows trimming of 0 bases on V and 4 bases on J, plus 15 bases between the germline ends. The CDR3 measures 16 amino acids from cysteine to phenylalanine. The CDR3 DNA has 48 bases and is translated from base 1.